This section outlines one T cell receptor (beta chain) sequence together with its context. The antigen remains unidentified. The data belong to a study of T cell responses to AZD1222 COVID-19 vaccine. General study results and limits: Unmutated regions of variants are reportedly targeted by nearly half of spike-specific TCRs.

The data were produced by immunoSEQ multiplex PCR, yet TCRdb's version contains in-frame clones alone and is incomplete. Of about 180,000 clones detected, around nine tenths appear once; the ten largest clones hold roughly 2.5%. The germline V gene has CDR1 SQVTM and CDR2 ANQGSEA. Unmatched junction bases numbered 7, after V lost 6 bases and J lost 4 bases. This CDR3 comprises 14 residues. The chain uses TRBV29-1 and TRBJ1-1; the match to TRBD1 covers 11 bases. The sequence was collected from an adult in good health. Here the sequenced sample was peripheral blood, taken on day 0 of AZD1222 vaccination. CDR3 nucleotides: TGCAGCGTCCTCCCCGGGACAGGGGGCACTGAAGCTTTCTTT. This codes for CSVLPGTGGTEAFF.